A selection of T cell receptor beta chains follows, all from one sample in a study of control samples from healthy donors and cancer patients. TCRdb's copy holds only in-frame clones and misses some; the assay was immunoSEQ multiplex PCR. The sample consists of 70,000 or so clones, 84% of them appearing once. Sequencing was done on a sample of blood. The receptors come from a man aged 50 or older in good health. CDR3s include the opening cysteine and the closing phenylalanine or tryptophan.

V gene: TRBV9; CDR3 protein: CASSMNYLGREKLFF
V gene: TRBV2; CDR3 protein: CASSSRGTGYSNQPQHF
V gene: TRBV6-2/TRBV6-3; CDR3 protein: CASSGTSGPPRWFF
V gene: TRBV11-3; CDR3 protein: CASSLGRSGNTIYF
V gene: TRBV5-4; CDR3 protein: CASSSSDTQYF
V gene: TRBV27; CDR3 protein: CARLNGASGSPTNTGELFF
V gene: TRBV6-5; CDR3 protein: CASSTQWRSNTEAFF
V gene: TRBV6-5; CDR3 protein: CASFVGNGNQPQHF
V gene: TRBV11-3; CDR3 protein: CASGMGETQYF
V gene: TRBV5-1; CDR3 protein: CASSLESGGELFF
V gene: TRBV5-3; CDR3 protein: CARSLAGRLAGSSYNEQFF
V gene: TRBV5-1; CDR3 protein: CASSGAGGFSPLHF
V gene: TRBV7-9; CDR3 protein: CASSLQARSSGNTIYF
V gene: TRBV5-1; CDR3 protein: CASSLEQGSDSPLHF
V gene: TRBV14; CDR3 protein: CASSRTGDLNEKLFF
V gene: TRBV6-1; CDR3 protein: CASSEGGGLNQPQHF
V gene: TRBV5-6; CDR3 protein: CASSLASGLNTEAFF
V gene: TRBV6-5; CDR3 protein: CASSYLADYTDTQYF
V gene: TRBV28; CDR3 protein: CASSSQTGGGETQYF
V gene: TRBV12-3/TRBV12-4; CDR3 protein: CASSLIGSYGYTF
V gene: TRBV4-3; CDR3 protein: CASSQDWGGNTEAFF
V gene: TRBV19; CDR3 protein: CASSVLAGEGTQYF
V gene: TRBV2; CDR3 protein: CASTRLAGVSYEQYF
V gene: TRBV5-4; CDR3 protein: CASSLVGVRNTIYF